A selection of T cell receptor beta chains follows, all from one sample in a study of blood T cell repertoires in COVID-19. Assay: immunoSEQ multiplex PCR; the TCRdb copy retains only in-frame clones and omits some. The data contain roughly 46,000 clones, 75% to 90% of them seen just once; the ten biggest clones take up less than 20%. Sequenced input: peripheral blood. The receptors originated from a human donor in a cohort sampled during active COVID-19. The CDR3 runs from the conserved cysteine through the conserved F or W.

CASSLASGPGNTIYF TRBJ1-3 TRBV7-2
CASSFSGSEAFF TRBJ1-1 TRBV12-3/TRBV12-4
CASSLVLAGAYEQYF TRBJ2-7 TRBV13
CASSGSGTSGGTTDTQYF TRBJ2-3 TRBV5-1
CASSPLEYGYTF TRBJ1-2 TRBV11-2
CASKTGSYNSPLHF TRBJ1-6 TRBV6-5
CASSVEGLPTGELFF TRBJ2-2 TRBV9
CASSPPGTYSYEQYF TRBJ2-7 TRBV27
CAISPTGTGRSVEQYF TRBJ2-7 TRBV10-3
CASSFWGDEQYF TRBJ2-7 TRBV5-6
CASSLVPRGTDTQYF TRBJ2-3 TRBV9
CASSLEQGSTQHF TRBJ1-5 TRBV4-2
CASSPAGNGGNTIYF TRBJ1-3 TRBV18
CASSSLPGGNTGELFF TRBJ2-2 TRBV7-6
CASSLDGQGGILYEQYF TRBJ2-7 TRBV11-2
CASSPSLGGNNSPLHF TRBJ1-6 TRBV28
CSVEYRGQTSYEQYF TRBJ2-7 TRBV29-1
CASSIRQDPYGYTF TRBJ1-2 TRBV5-5
CAYLPATGVTYNEQFF TRBJ2-1 TRBV30
CASSLPGTGHSLADTQYF TRBJ2-3 TRBV7-8
CASSDGGPGSLEQPQHF TRBJ1-5 TRBV2
CASSVVGSPNEQFF TRBJ2-1 TRBV9
CSVEGALGEKLFF TRBJ1-4 TRBV29-1
CASSTYPDSYTF TRBJ1-2 TRBV9
CASSLQGPSGGSYNEQFF TRBJ2-1 TRBV13
CASSEESGGAYEQYF TRBJ2-7 TRBV6-1
CASNLAGPPYEQYF TRBJ2-7 TRBV14
CASSLSGQGNSPLHF TRBJ1-6 TRBV7-9
CATSGWTGGHYGYTF TRBJ1-2 TRBV24-1
CASSSRTGYGYTF TRBJ1-2 TRBV6-2/TRBV6-3
CASSSQGGLGTEAFF TRBJ1-1 TRBV27
CASSSQTGALTMNTEAFF TRBJ1-1 TRBV7-8
CASSLRLAGSADTQYF TRBJ2-3 TRBV27
CASSLAAGGVYEQYF TRBJ2-7 TRBV7-2
CASSPLAGGLTDTQYF TRBJ2-3 TRBV3-1/TRBV3-2
CASSQERLTNEQFF TRBJ2-1 TRBV4-2
CASSPPAVTNTGELFF TRBJ2-2 TRBV3-1/TRBV3-2
CAGQGLVGNEQFF TRBJ2-1 TRBV28
CASSEAGGQGNIQYF TRBJ2-4 TRBV2
CASSYSITSGPTEQYF TRBJ2-7 TRBV6-5
CASSLAAGTRRGSPLHF TRBJ1-6 TRBV5-4
CASSQVHGGTANYGYTF TRBJ1-2 TRBV4-3
CASSFLSEQYF TRBJ2-7 TRBV28
CAWSRDRGSNGYTF TRBJ1-2 TRBV30
CASSSGADGYTF TRBJ1-2 TRBV6-5